This T cell receptor beta chain came from a study of T-cell reconstitution after alpha-beta-depleted transplantation in children. The study's findings and limits: A year had passed since transplant, and T-cell counts and diversity by then came mostly from newly produced T cells.

At least ten counts were recorded for this clonotype. Antigen: not known. Unique molecular identifiers featured in how the TCRbeta library was prepared. MiXCR was run by TCRdb on the PCR reads, yielding one entry per CDR3 protein. The sample lists 450,000 to 600,000 distinct CDR3 sequences, roughly 10% occurring once. The germline V gene encodes CDR1 MDHEN and CDR2 SYDVKM. This CDR3 contains 15 residues. The V end was cut by 0 bases, the J end by 6 bases, with 15 bases between. The receptor was derived from a child aged 2-9 years with inherited bone marrow failure, due to receive a stem cell transplant. Sequenced here: PBMCs, sampled before TCRalphabeta/CD19-depleted stem cell transplant. This chain links TRBV28 with TRBJ2-7; perhaps TRBD1 as D (5 bases). The CDR3 spells CASSLWVRQGTEQYF. The DNA for the CDR3 is TGTGCCAGCAGTTTATGGGTTAGGCAGGGTACCGAGCAGTACTTC. Combining the CDR3 with reference TRBV28 and TRBJ2-7 gives the whole variable domain DVKVTQSSRYLVKRTGEKVFLECVQDMDHENMFWYRQDPGLGLRLIYFSYDVKMKEKGDIPEGYSVSREKKERFSLILESASTNQTSMYLCASSLWVRQGTEQYFGPGTRLTVT.